This T cell receptor beta chain is drawn from a study of T cell responses to AZD1222 COVID-19 vaccine. Study-wide results and limits: Clonal diversity was possibly underestimated, and white British individuals and females predominated among donors.

This clone was observed a single time. The antigen is unknown. V was clipped by 0 bases and J by 7 bases, with 13 bases between them. The germline gives CDR1 ENHRY, CDR2 SYGVKD. The CDR3 consists of 16 residues. Clones were sequenced by immunoSEQ multiplex PCR, and TCRdb holds only the in-frame ones, with some missing. The sample carries about 68,000 clones, 70% to 90% recorded once. The origin of this receptor is an adult in good health. The sequences come from peripheral blood, collected on day 0 of AZD1222 vaccination. V gene TRBV10-3 combines with J gene TRBJ1-6, with a possible D match to TRBD1 (5 bases). CDR3 residues: CAISESEGRRNSPLHF. In DNA form, the CDR3 reads TGTGCCATCAGTGAGTCGGAGGGGAGAAGGAATTCACCCCTCCACTTT.